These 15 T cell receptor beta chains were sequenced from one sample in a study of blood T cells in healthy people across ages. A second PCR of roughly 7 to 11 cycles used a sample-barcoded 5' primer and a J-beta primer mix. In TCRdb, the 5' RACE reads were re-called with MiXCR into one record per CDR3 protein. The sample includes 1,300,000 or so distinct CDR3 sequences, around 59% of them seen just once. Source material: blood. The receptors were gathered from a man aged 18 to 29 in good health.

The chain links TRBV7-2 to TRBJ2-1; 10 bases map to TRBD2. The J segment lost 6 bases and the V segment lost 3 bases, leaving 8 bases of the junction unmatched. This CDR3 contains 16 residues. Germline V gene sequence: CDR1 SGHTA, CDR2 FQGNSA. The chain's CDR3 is CASSFLSGRPPNEQFF. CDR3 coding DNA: TGTGCCAGCAGCTTCCTTAGCGGGAGGCCCCCCAATGAGCAGTTCTTC. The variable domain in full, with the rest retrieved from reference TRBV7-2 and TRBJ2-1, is GAGVSQSPSNKVTEKGKDVELRCDPISGHTALYWYRQSLGQGLEFLIYFQGNSAPDKSGLPSDRFSAERTGGSVSTLTIQRTQQEDSAVYLCASSFLSGRPPNEQFFGPGTRLTVL.

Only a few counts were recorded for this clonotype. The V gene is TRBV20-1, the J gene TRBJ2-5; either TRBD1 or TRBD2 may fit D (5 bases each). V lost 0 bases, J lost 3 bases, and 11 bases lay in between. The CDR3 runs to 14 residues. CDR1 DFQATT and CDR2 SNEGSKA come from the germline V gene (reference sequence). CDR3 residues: CSARDGTSKETQYF. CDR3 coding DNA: TGCAGTGCTAGAGATGGGACCTCTAAAGAGACCCAGTACTTC.

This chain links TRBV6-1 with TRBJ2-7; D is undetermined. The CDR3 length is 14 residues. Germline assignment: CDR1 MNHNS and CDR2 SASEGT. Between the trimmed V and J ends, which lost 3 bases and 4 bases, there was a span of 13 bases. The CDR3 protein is CASSDLRGWYEQYF. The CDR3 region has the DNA TGTGCCAGCAGTGACCTCCGTGGATGGTACGAGCAGTACTTC.

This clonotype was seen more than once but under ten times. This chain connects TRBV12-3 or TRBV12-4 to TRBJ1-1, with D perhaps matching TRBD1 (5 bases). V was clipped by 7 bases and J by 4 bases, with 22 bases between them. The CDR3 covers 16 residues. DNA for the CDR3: TGTGCCAGCAAAGGTTTACGGTTCAGGGACGGCACTGAAGCTTTCTTT. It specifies CASKGLRFRDGTEAFF.

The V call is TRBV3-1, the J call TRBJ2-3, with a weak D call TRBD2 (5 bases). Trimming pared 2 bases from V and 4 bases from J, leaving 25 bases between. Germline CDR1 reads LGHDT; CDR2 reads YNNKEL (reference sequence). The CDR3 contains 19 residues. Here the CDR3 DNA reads TGTGCCAGCAGCCAAAAGCCCCCCCAGGTAGTGGGAGTGGCAGATACGCAGTATTTT. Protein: CASSQKPPQVVGVADTQYF.

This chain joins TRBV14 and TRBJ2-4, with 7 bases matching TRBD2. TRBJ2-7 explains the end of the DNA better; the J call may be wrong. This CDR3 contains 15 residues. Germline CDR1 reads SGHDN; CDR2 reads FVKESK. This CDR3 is CASSQEWGGNHEQYF. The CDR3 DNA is TGTGCCAGCAGCCAAGAGTGGGGAGGGAACCACGAGCAGTACTTC.

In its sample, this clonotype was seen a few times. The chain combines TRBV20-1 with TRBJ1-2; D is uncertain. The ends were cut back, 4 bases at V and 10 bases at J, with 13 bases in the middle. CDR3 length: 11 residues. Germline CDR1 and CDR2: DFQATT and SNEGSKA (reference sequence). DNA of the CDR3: TGCAGTGCTAAAATTGCAGTACCCTACACCTTC. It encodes CSAKIAVPYTF.

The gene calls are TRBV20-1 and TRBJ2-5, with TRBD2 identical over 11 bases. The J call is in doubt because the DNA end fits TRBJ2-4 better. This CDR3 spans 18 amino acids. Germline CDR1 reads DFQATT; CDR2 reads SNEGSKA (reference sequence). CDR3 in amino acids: CSAREPKMGLAEENIQYF. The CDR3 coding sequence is TGCAGTGCTAGAGAACCTAAGATGGGACTAGCGGAAGAAAACATTCAGTACTTC.

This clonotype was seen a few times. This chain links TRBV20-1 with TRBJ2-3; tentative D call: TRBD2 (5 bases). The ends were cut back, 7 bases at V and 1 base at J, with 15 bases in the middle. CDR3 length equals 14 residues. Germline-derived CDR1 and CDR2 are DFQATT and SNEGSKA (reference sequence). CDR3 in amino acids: CSGNSGTRTDTQYF. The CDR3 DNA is TGCAGTGGCAACAGCGGCACACGCACAGATACGCAGTATTTT.

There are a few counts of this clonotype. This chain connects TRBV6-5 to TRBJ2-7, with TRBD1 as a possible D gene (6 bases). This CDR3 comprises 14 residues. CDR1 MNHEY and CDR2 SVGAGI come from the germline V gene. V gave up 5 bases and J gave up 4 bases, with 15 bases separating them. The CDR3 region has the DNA TGTGCCAGCAGTATCCTACAGGGAACTTACGAGCAGTACTTC. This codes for CASSILQGTYEQYF.

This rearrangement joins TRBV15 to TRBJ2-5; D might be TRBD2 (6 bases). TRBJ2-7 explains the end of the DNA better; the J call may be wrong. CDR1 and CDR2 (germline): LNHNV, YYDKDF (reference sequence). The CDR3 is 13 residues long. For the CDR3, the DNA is TGTGCCACCAGCAGACTTCCTAGCGACGAGCAGTACTTC. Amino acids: CATSRLPSDEQYF.

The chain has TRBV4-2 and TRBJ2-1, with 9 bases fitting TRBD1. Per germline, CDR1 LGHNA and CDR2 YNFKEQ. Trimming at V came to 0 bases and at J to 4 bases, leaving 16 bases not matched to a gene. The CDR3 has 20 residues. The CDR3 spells CASSQDNSPGTGTPYNEQFF. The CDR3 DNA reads TGTGCCAGCAGCCAAGATAATAGCCCGGGGACAGGGACACCGTACAATGAGCAGTTCTTC.

CDR3 nucleotides: TGTGCCAGCAGCTTGGCGGACAGGGCCTACAATGAGCAGTTCTTC. Its protein product is CASSLADRAYNEQFF. V usage is TRBV7-9 and J usage is TRBJ2-1, with TRBD1 matching over 8 bases. The CDR3 covers 15 residues. Germline CDR1 and CDR2: SEHNR and FQNEAQ (reference sequence). V lost 3 bases and J lost 2; bases outside the gene matches: 3.

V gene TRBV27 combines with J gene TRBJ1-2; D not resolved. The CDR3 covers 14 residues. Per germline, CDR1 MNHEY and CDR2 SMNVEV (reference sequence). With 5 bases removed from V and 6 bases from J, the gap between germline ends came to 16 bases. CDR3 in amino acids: CASSRRSGQDGYTF. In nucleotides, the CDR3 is TGTGCCAGCAGTCGGCGATCGGGTCAGGATGGCTACACCTTC.

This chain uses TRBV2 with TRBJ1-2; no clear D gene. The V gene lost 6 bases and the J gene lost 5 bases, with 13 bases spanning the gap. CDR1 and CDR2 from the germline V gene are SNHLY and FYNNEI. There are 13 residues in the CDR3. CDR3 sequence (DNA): TGTGCCAGCAGCCTTGGCCTACATTATGGCTACACCTTC. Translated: CASSLGLHYGYTF.